One sample yielded the 29 T cell receptor beta chains listed below, sequenced in a study of CD8 T cells in ankylosing spondylitis. TCRdb independently ran MiXCR on the 5' RACE reads; one entry per CDR3 protein. The sample lists more than 150,000 distinct CDR3 sequences; about 18% were seen once. The sequencing sample was made of blood, either unsorted or a sorted T cell fraction (not recorded which). Source of these receptors: a male donor under 30 with ankylosing spondylitis or in good health (not recorded which).

The V and J genes are TRBV29-1 and TRBJ1-2; D possibly corresponds to TRBD1 (6 bases). Deletions cut 3 bases from V and 3 bases from J, with 14 bases between. The CDR3 length is 14 residues. CDR1 is SQVTM and CDR2 is ANQGSEA in the germline V gene. Here the CDR3 reads CSVDLARGHYGYTF. The CDR3 coding sequence is TGCAGCGTTGATCTAGCCCGGGGGCACTATGGCTACACCTTC. Filled out from reference TRBV29-1 and TRBJ1-2, the complete variable domain reads SAVISQKPSRDICQRGTSLTIQCQVDSQVTMMFWYRQQPGQSLTLIATANQGSEATYESGFVIDKFPISRPNLTFSTLTVSNMSPEDSSIYLCSVDLARGHYGYTFGSGTRLTVV.

This clonotype was counted at least ten times. The chain joins TRBV7-8 to TRBJ2-3, with a weak D call TRBD1 (5 bases). Germline V gene data show CDR1 as SGHVS and CDR2 as FQNEAQ. V lost 2 bases and J 0 bases, leaving 12 bases between the germline ends. The CDR3 loop spans 16 amino acids. The CDR3 region is CASSLLSDRSTDTQYF. The DNA of the CDR3 is TGTGCCAGCAGCTTACTCTCAGACAGAAGCACAGATACGCAGTATTTT.

This clonotype came up many times. As DNA, the CDR3 is TGTGCCAGCAGTTACTCCCATGAGCAGTTCTTC. It yields the protein CASSYSHEQFF. V usage is TRBV6-2 or TRBV6-3 and J usage is TRBJ2-1; D is unresolved. The CDR3 extends over 11 amino acids. Deletions cut 0 bases from V and 8 bases from J, with 2 bases between. The germline V gene has CDR1 MNHEY and CDR2 SVGEGT.

This clonotype was observed at least ten times. The chain employs TRBV9 and TRBJ2-1; 7 bases align to TRBD2. The ends lost 0 bases at V and 7 bases at J; junction bases unmatched: 4. Germline V gene sequence: CDR1 SGDLS, CDR2 YYNGEE. This CDR3 has 14 residues. The CDR3 DNA follows: TGTGCCAGCAGCGTAGATGGGACTACTAATGAGCAGTTCTTC. Translating it yields CASSVDGTTNEQFF.

This clonotype turned up a few times. This chain joins TRBV27 and TRBJ1-4, with no clear D. The germline V gene encodes CDR1 MNHEY and CDR2 SMNVEV (reference sequence). The V end lost 2 bases, the J end lost 5 bases, and 9 bases lay between the germline ends. The CDR3 loop spans 14 amino acids. CDR3 DNA sequence: TGTGCCAGCAGTTTAATAGGGCGGAATGAAAAACTGTTTTTT. As protein: CASSLIGRNEKLFF.

The table lists this clonotype with many counts. The chain carries TRBV6-1 and TRBJ2-7; 10 positions agree with TRBD1. The CDR3 has 16 amino acids. V gave up 6 bases and J gave up 3 bases; unmatched junction bases: 11. Germline lookup yields CDR1 MNHNS and CDR2 SASEGT. The CDR3 loop reads CASRPLGQGRGYEQYV. CDR3 in DNA: TGTGCCAGCAGACCACTGGGACAGGGGAGAGGCTACGAGCAGTACGTC.

This clonotype was detected ten times or more. CDR3 region: CASSLGGGNPTDTQYF. The DNA of the CDR3 is TGTGCCAGCAGCTTGGGGGGCGGGAACCCCACAGATACGCAGTATTTT. The chain combines TRBV3-1 with TRBJ2-3; D is possibly TRBD1 or TRBD2 (6 bases each). V lost 5 bases, J lost 2 bases, and 17 bases lay in between. The germline V gene encodes CDR1 LGHDT and CDR2 YNNKEL (reference sequence). CDR3 size: 16 residues.

The chain employs TRBV20-1 and TRBJ1-1, with 9 bases matching TRBD1. CDR1 is DFQATT and CDR2 is SNEGSKA in the germline V gene (reference sequence). Trimming removed 3 bases from V and 8 bases from J; junction bases left unmatched: 7. CDR3 length equals 13 residues. The CDR3 DNA is TGCAGTGCTAGGGGACAGGGAGGGAAGGAAGCTTTCTTT. Translated: CSARGQGGKEAFF.

This clonotype was counted many times. The chain combines TRBV7-8 with TRBJ2-3; no definite D call. The germline V gene encodes CDR1 SGHVS and CDR2 FQNEAQ. The ends were cut back, 2 bases at V and 3 bases at J, with 12 bases in the middle. The CDR3 is made up of 15 amino acids. The CDR3 sequence: CASSLSRSSTDTQYF. In nucleotides, the CDR3 is TGTGCCAGCAGCTTAAGTCGGTCTAGTACAGATACGCAGTATTTT.

This clonotype was counted many times. The CDR3 protein is CASSLAPQGAVHEQYF. The CDR3 DNA sequence: TGTGCCAGCAGCTTAGCGCCACAGGGGGCTGTCCACGAGCAGTACTTC. The chain recombines TRBV7-6 with TRBJ2-7, with 9 bases matching TRBD1. The CDR3 is 16 residues long. CDR1 and CDR2 (germline): SGHVS, FNYEAQ. Trimming took 0 bases from V and 5 from J; bases not matched to a gene: 8.

This clonotype was seen repeatedly, ten times or more. The chain is built from TRBV4-1 and TRBJ1-1; D is ambiguous. Germline values: CDR1 MGHRA, CDR2 YSYEKL. V dropped 1 base and J dropped 4 bases, with 10 bases sitting between them. This CDR3 has 14 residues. CDR3 loop: CASSQVLRPTEAFF. The CDR3 DNA reads as TGCGCCAGCAGCCAAGTTCTACGACCCACTGAAGCTTTCTTT.

This clonotype was seen at least ten times. J is TRBJ2-3 and V is TRBV20-1, with 8 positions matching TRBD1. The J segment lost 6 bases and the V segment lost 7 bases, leaving 6 bases of the junction unmatched. CDR1 is DFQATT and CDR2 is SNEGSKA in the germline V gene (reference sequence). This CDR3 has 12 residues. CDR3 sequence: CSVPDRADTQYF. The CDR3 DNA follows: TGCAGTGTCCCGGACAGGGCGGATACGCAGTATTTT.

V is TRBV6-1 and J is TRBJ1-6; D possibly corresponds to TRBD1 (6 bases). The germline V and J ends were trimmed by 2 bases and 4 bases, with 9 bases remaining between them. From germline, CDR1 is MNHNS and CDR2 SASEGT. This CDR3 spans 15 amino acids. CDR3 amino acids: CASSERGHYNSPLHF. The CDR3 DNA reads TGTGCCAGCAGTGAACGGGGACATTATAATTCACCCCTCCACTTT.

The CDR3 loop is CASSVREGATEQFF. The CDR3 DNA reads TGTGCCAGCAGCGTCCGGGAGGGGGCGACTGAGCAGTTCTTC. J is TRBJ2-1 and V is TRBV7-9, with D possibly TRBD2 on 8 matching bases. V was cut by 5 bases and J by 9 bases, with 17 bases left in between. Germline values: CDR1 SEHNR, CDR2 FQNEAQ (reference sequence). The CDR3 length is 14 residues.

The sample holds many counts of this clonotype. This chain joins TRBV12-3 or TRBV12-4 and TRBJ2-1; maybe TRBD2 (6 bases). This CDR3 region has 12 residues. Trimming shortened V by 6 bases and J by 10 bases, and 13 bases separated the two germline ends. CDR3 residues: CASSLTSREQFF. The CDR3 DNA reads as TGTGCCAGCAGCCTTACTAGCCGGGAGCAGTTCTTC.

This clonotype was seen repeatedly, ten times or more. The V and J genes are TRBV10-3 and TRBJ2-6, with TRBD1 matching over 8 bases. The germline V gene encodes CDR1 ENHRY and CDR2 SYGVKD. The CDR3 length is 17 residues. The V and J ends lost 8 bases and 0 bases, in that order; junction bases with no gene match: 9. Here the CDR3 reads CAIGSGQGDSGANVLTF. DNA of the CDR3: TGTGCCATCGGGTCTGGACAGGGCGACTCTGGGGCCAACGTCCTGACTTTC.

The table lists this clonotype with many counts. This chain links TRBV5-5 with TRBJ2-5; no clear D gene. V was shortened by 5 bases and J by 1 base, with 15 bases between the two germline ends. There are 15 residues in the CDR3. Germline values: CDR1 SGHKS, CDR2 YYEKEE (reference sequence). The CDR3 DNA reads TGTGCCAGCAGTTTCTGGCCCGGAGCCCAAGAGACCCAGTACTTC. Its translation is CASSFWPGAQETQYF.

This clonotype occurred many times. The rearrangement joins TRBV27 to TRBJ2-3; 7 bases map to TRBD1. The germline V gene has CDR1 MNHEY and CDR2 SMNVEV (reference sequence). The CDR3 is 16 amino acids. The trim removed 5 bases at V and 2 bases at J, leaving 10 bases unmatched. The CDR3 protein is CASSHLRGSHTDTQYF. The DNA for the CDR3 is TGTGCCAGCAGTCACCTCAGGGGGAGCCACACAGATACGCAGTATTTT.

There are many counts of this clonotype. The chain carries TRBV28 and TRBJ2-7; a weak D match, TRBD1 (6 bases). CDR1 MDHEN and CDR2 SYDVKM come from the germline V gene. CDR3 size: 12 residues. V dropped 6 bases and J dropped 7 bases, with 13 bases sitting between them. The chain's CDR3 is CASRLTGGEQYF. CDR3 coding DNA: TGTGCCAGCAGACTGACAGGCGGAGAGCAGTACTTC.

Many counts were recorded for this clonotype. The chain couples TRBV12-3 or TRBV12-4 to TRBJ2-3; D not resolved. The CDR3 totals 12 residues. With 6 bases removed from V and 6 bases from J, the gap between germline ends came to 10 bases. The CDR3 loop reads CASSPLGDTQYF. The CDR3, as DNA: TGTGCCAGCAGCCCTCTAGGGGATACGCAGTATTTT.

The rearrangement joins TRBV29-1 to TRBJ1-2; a possible D gene is TRBD1 (6 bases). Germline V gene lookup returns CDR1 SQVTM and CDR2 ANQGSEA. Deletions cut 6 bases from V and 3 bases from J, with 11 bases between. The length of the CDR3 is 12 residues. The CDR3, as DNA: TGCAGCGTACGCAGGGGAGACTATGGCTACACCTTC. This gives the protein CSVRRGDYGYTF.

This clonotype was found many times. The V gene is TRBV12-3 or TRBV12-4, the J gene TRBJ1-5, with no clear D. The CDR3 consists of 13 residues. The ends were cut back, 6 bases at V and 5 bases at J, with 11 bases in the middle. The CDR3 DNA follows: TGTGCCAGCAGCCGCGACATCTATCAGCCCCAGCATTTT. Its translation: CASSRDIYQPQHF.

This clonotype was found many times. This chain joins TRBV5-1 and TRBJ2-3; 7 nucleotides line up with TRBD1. The V gene end was trimmed by 7 bases and the J gene end by 1 base; junction bases not matched to a gene: 9. Germline V CDR1 and CDR2: SGHRS, YFSETQ. This CDR3 is 15 amino acids long. The CDR3: CASCPGQIGTDTQYF. CDR3 in DNA: TGCGCCAGCTGCCCGGGACAGATAGGCACAGATACGCAGTATTTT. Full variable domain (remainder filled in from reference TRBV5-1 and TRBJ2-3): KAGVTQTPRYLIKTRGQQVTLSCSPISGHRSVSWYQQTPGQGLQFLFEYFSETQRNKGNFPGRFSGRQFSNSRSEMNVSTLELGDSALYLCASCPGQIGTDTQYFGPGTRLTVL.

Remarks on this clonotype: The conserved final phenylalanine or tryptophan is absent from the CDR3, which likely points to a read error. The J gene is TRBJ2-7, the V gene TRBV20-1; D is uncertain. Germline CDR1 reads DFQATT; CDR2 reads SNEGSKA (reference sequence). V shed 6 bases and J shed 0 bases, with 12 bases lying between them. The CDR3 has 13 amino acids. CDR3 residues: CSALAMSSYEQYS. Written as DNA, the CDR3 is TGCAGTGCCCTTGCGATGAGCTCCTACGAGCAGTACTCC.

At least ten counts were recorded for this clonotype. The gene calls are TRBV9 and TRBJ1-1, with TRBD1 matching over 7 bases. With V trimmed by 4 bases and J by 2 bases, 11 bases remained unmatched. The CDR3 totals 16 residues. Germline V gene data show CDR1 as SGDLS and CDR2 as YYNGEE. This CDR3 is CASSPTTGNTNTEAFF. The CDR3 DNA reads TGTGCCAGCAGCCCCACGACAGGGAATACTAACACTGAAGCTTTCTTT.

This clonotype was picked up many times. This sequence joins TRBV9 and TRBJ1-1, with no clear D. In germline, CDR1 is SGDLS, CDR2 YYNGEE. The V and J ends lost 0 bases and 4 bases respectively, with 10 bases between them. The CDR3 length is 14 residues. The CDR3 nucleotides read TGTGCCAGCAGCGTAGGATCGGCAGGCACTGAAGCTTTCTTT. This encodes CASSVGSAGTEAFF.

Ten or more counts support this clonotype. The chain is built from TRBV5-5 and TRBJ1-5; 8 bases align to TRBD1. The CDR3 totals 16 residues. V lost 0 bases to trimming and J lost 11 bases; unmatched junction nucleotides: 13. Germline V gene lookup returns CDR1 SGHKS and CDR2 YYEKEE (reference sequence). The CDR3 here is CASSLVEQGGLGAQHF. CDR3 sequence (DNA): TGTGCCAGCAGCTTGGTAGAACAGGGGGGACTTGGGGCCCAGCATTTT.

Many counts were recorded for this clonotype. The chain joins TRBV28 to TRBJ1-1; possible D gene TRBD1, 5 bases. Trimming left V 7 bases short and J 4 bases short, with 13 bases between. Germline-derived CDR1 and CDR2 are MDHEN and SYDVKM. The length of the CDR3 is 13 residues. CDR3 protein: CASTQVGVTEAFF. In DNA form, the CDR3 reads TGTGCCAGCACCCAGGTAGGGGTCACTGAAGCTTTCTTT. The full variable domain, in which reference TRBV28 and TRBJ1-1 provide the parts outside the CDR3, is DVKVTQSSRYLVKRTGEKVFLECVQDMDHENMFWYRQDPGLGLRLIYFSYDVKMKEKGDIPEGYSVSREKKERFSLILESASTNQTSMYLCASTQVGVTEAFFGQGTRLTVV.

The sample holds many counts of this clonotype. The V call is TRBV20-1, the J call TRBJ1-1, with a weak D call TRBD1 (5 bases). The germline V and J ends were trimmed by 3 bases and 3 bases, with 14 bases remaining between them. The CDR3 consists of 14 residues. CDR1 is DFQATT and CDR2 is SNEGSKA in the germline V gene (reference sequence). The CDR3 sequence is CSASPPLGDTEAFF. Written as DNA, the CDR3 is TGCAGTGCTAGCCCCCCCCTGGGGGACACTGAAGCTTTCTTT.